This entry concerns a single T cell receptor beta chain. Its target is unknown. The sample comes from a study of T cells after yellow fever vaccination. Study-wide context: Each low-cell-number fraction was prepared by means of SMART-Seq v4 Ultra Low Input. Findings and caveats of the study: Weaker, the secondary response peaked sooner, at day 5 versus 15. Abundant clonotypes from the bulk population could get into FACS-sorted repertoires as contaminants.

TCRdb used MiXCR to reprocess the 5' RACE reads, holding one entry per CDR3 protein. The data contain a few hundred thousand distinct CDR3 sequences, around 3.6% of them singletons. Specimen: PBMCs, collected on the day of the yellow fever booster vaccination. The TCR sequence derives from a man between 18 and 35 years old who received the YFV17D yellow fever vaccine.

CDR3 sequence (DNA): TGTGCCAGTAGTATGGGAGGGTTCACCGGGGAGCTGTTTTTT. This encodes CASSMGGFTGELFF. This chain links TRBV19 with TRBJ2-2, with 7 bases matching TRBD2. J was trimmed by 4 bases and V by 3 bases; bases with no gene match: 2. Germline-derived CDR1 and CDR2 are LNHDA and SQIVND (reference sequence). The CDR3 consists of 14 residues.